These T cell receptor beta chains were read from a single sample in a study of OX40 agonist ivuxolimab in advanced cancers. This table comes from immunoSEQ multiplex PCR, and its TCRdb copy is limited to in-frame clones, with some not included. This sample has tens of thousands of clones, with approximately 90% found just once. The sequencing here drew on CD4+ or CD8+ T cells sorted from blood, taken in a trial of the OX40 agonist ivuxolimab. These receptors were taken from an adult with an advanced solid tumor such as melanoma, head and neck, liver or kidney cancer. Each CDR3 is given with its conserved first and last residue. Fields, in order: V gene, J gene, clone size, D gene, CDR3 DNA, CDR3 protein. A D gene is named only where the DNA matches it firmly. The size of a clone is reported for some rows only, either as once, few or many, or as a class for expanded clones.

V gene: TRBV18
J gene: TRBJ1-1
clone size: -
D gene: -
CDR3 DNA: TGTGCCAGCTCACGAGGTCAGGTTGGCACTGAAGCTTTCTTT
CDR3 protein: CASSRGQVGTEAFF

V gene: TRBV7-2
J gene: TRBJ1-5
clone size: few
D gene: -
CDR3 DNA: TGTGCCAGCAGCCGGGATTACCAGCCCCAGCATTTT
CDR3 protein: CASSRDYQPQHF

V gene: TRBV7-9
J gene: TRBJ2-1
clone size: -
D gene: TRBD2
CDR3 DNA: TGTGCCAGCAGCTTAGAGGCTAGCGGGAGTCTTGTCTTC
CDR3 protein: CASSLEASGSLVF

V gene: TRBV19
J gene: TRBJ1-1
clone size: -
D gene: TRBD1
CDR3 DNA: TGTGCCAGTAGTATAGGGACAGGGGGAACTGAAGCTTTCTTT
CDR3 protein: CASSIGTGGTEAFF

V gene: TRBV10-3
J gene: TRBJ1-2
clone size: -
D gene: -
CDR3 DNA: TGTGCCATCAGTCCGGGGGGCTATGGCTACACCTTC
CDR3 protein: CAISPGGYGYTF

V gene: TRBV7-2
J gene: TRBJ1-2
clone size: once
D gene: TRBD1
CDR3 DNA: TGTGCCAGCAGCGCCGTAGGGGGCTGGAGCTACACCTTC
CDR3 protein: CASSAVGGWSYTF

V gene: TRBV19
J gene: TRBJ1-5
clone size: -
D gene: -
CDR3 DNA: TGTGCCAGTAACAAGGACAGCAATAGCAATCAGCCCCAGCATTTT
CDR3 protein: CASNKDSNSNQPQHF

V gene: TRBV7-2
J gene: TRBJ2-7
clone size: once
D gene: -
CDR3 DNA: TGTGCCAGCAGCTTAGCACGTGGTGGGCGTTACGAGCAGTACTTC
CDR3 protein: CASSLARGGRYEQYF

V gene: TRBV18
J gene: TRBJ2-7
clone size: -
D gene: TRBD1
CDR3 DNA: TGTGCCAGCTCACCAACGGGACAGGGTACCGAGCAGTACTTC
CDR3 protein: CASSPTGQGTEQYF

V gene: TRBV27
J gene: TRBJ2-1
clone size: -
D gene: TRBD2
CDR3 DNA: TGTGCCAGCAGTCCCCGGACTAGCGGTTACAATGAGCAGTTCTTC
CDR3 protein: CASSPRTSGYNEQFF

V gene: TRBV7-6
J gene: TRBJ2-3
clone size: -
D gene: -
CDR3 DNA: TGTGCCAGCTCATTGGACGGGACTTATCCAGATACGCAGTATTTT
CDR3 protein: CASSLDGTYPDTQYF

V gene: TRBV7-2
J gene: TRBJ2-7
clone size: -
D gene: TRBD2
CDR3 DNA: TGTGCCAGCAGCCCCTTGGGGACTAGCGGGATTTACGAGCAGTACTTC
CDR3 protein: CASSPLGTSGIYEQYF

V gene: TRBV6-1
J gene: TRBJ1-3
clone size: -
D gene: -
CDR3 DNA: TGTGCCAGCAGCACTGGAAACACCATATATTTT
CDR3 protein: CASSTGNTIYF

V gene: TRBV5-4
J gene: TRBJ2-7
clone size: -
D gene: -
CDR3 DNA: TGTGCCAGCAGCTTGGCCGGAGGACGCGAGCAGTACTTC
CDR3 protein: CASSLAGGREQYF

V gene: TRBV5-1
J gene: TRBJ2-3
clone size: -
D gene: TRBD2
CDR3 DNA: TGCGCCAGCAGCTGGATAGCGGGAGACACAGATACGCAGTATTTT
CDR3 protein: CASSWIAGDTDTQYF

V gene: TRBV6-5
J gene: TRBJ1-2
clone size: -
D gene: -
CDR3 DNA: TGTGCCAGCAGGTCCAACGGGGGGCAAGGCTACACCTTC
CDR3 protein: CASRSNGGQGYTF

V gene: TRBV13
J gene: TRBJ2-2
clone size: once
D gene: TRBD2
CDR3 DNA: TGTGCCAGCAGCTTAAGCGGGACTAACACCGGGGAGCTGTTTTTT
CDR3 protein: CASSLSGTNTGELFF

V gene: TRBV6-5
J gene: TRBJ2-1
clone size: -
D gene: -
CDR3 DNA: TGTGCCAGCAACCGGGGACCCTCCTACAATGAGCAGTTCTTC
CDR3 protein: CASNRGPSYNEQFF

V gene: TRBV6-5
J gene: TRBJ1-1
clone size: -
D gene: -
CDR3 DNA: TGTGCCAGCAGTTACTCCCCTATTGGGTTCACTGAAGCTTTCTTT
CDR3 protein: CASSYSPIGFTEAFF

V gene: TRBV10-3
J gene: TRBJ1-3
clone size: once
D gene: -
CDR3 DNA: TGTGCCAGCAAAGACCAGGCTGGAAACACCATATATTTT
CDR3 protein: CASKDQAGNTIYF